This passage covers 21 T cell receptor beta chains from one sample sequenced in a study of blood T cell repertoires in COVID-19 (dated by TCRdb to the early 2020s). The method behind the library was the immunoSEQ multiplex PCR assay. TCRdb provides this immuneACCESS table in a form limited to in-frame rearrangements. Some clones are lacking; in checked studies, under half of them reflect an unresolved V gene, and why the rest are absent is not known. This sample holds under 350,000 clones; around 89% were observed only once. The top ten clonotypes cover about 4.2% of the sample. Specimen: peripheral blood. Every receptor here comes from a man aged 35 to 55 with acute or convalescent COVID-19.

The rearrangement joins TRBV19 to TRBJ1-1; possibly TRBD1 for D (6 bases). There are 14 residues in the CDR3. Per the germline V gene, CDR1 is LNHDA and CDR2 is SQIVND (reference sequence). The V end was cut by 5 bases, the J end by 5 bases, with 15 bases between. This chain's CDR3 is CASSPQGGRTEAFF. For the CDR3, the DNA is TGTGCCAGTAGTCCACAAGGGGGAAGGACTGAAGCTTTCTTT.

This chain connects TRBV7-8 to TRBJ1-2; 9 positions match TRBD1. The ends lost 7 bases at V and 6 bases at J; junction bases unmatched: 12. This CDR3 has 15 amino acids. Germline lookup yields CDR1 SGHVS and CDR2 FQNEAQ. This chain's CDR3 is CASTLSPDRGHGYTF. For the CDR3, the DNA is TGTGCCAGCACCCTATCCCCGGACAGGGGCCATGGCTACACCTTC.

The chain recombines TRBV12-3 or TRBV12-4 with TRBJ1-6; D unclear. V was trimmed by 7 bases and J by 8 bases, leaving 12 bases between them. The CDR3 has 13 amino acids. The CDR3 spells CASMVSRDSPLHF. For the CDR3, the DNA is TGTGCCAGCATGGTTAGTCGGGATTCACCCCTCCACTTT.

The chain has TRBV30 and TRBJ1-1, with 7 positions matching TRBD1. Trimming removed 3 bases from V and 5 bases from J; junction bases left unmatched: 9. Per germline, CDR1 GTSNPN and CDR2 SVGIG (reference sequence). This CDR3 spans 14 amino acids. CDR3 sequence: CAWSLKGGRTEAFF. In nucleotides, the CDR3 is TGTGCCTGGAGCCTAAAAGGGGGCCGGACTGAAGCTTTCTTT.

This chain connects TRBV5-8 to TRBJ2-3; either TRBD1 or TRBD2 may supply D (7 bases each). The V gene's germline CDR1 is SGHTS and CDR2 YDEGEE. The CDR3 runs to 15 residues. Trimming stripped 4 bases from V and 4 bases from J, with 16 bases between. The CDR3 sequence: CASSLGGQGADTQYF. The CDR3 DNA is TGTGCCAGCAGCCTGGGAGGGCAGGGGGCAGATACGCAGTATTTT.

The genes are TRBV5-1 and TRBJ1-1; D is ambiguous. The ends were cut back, 0 bases at V and 2 bases at J, with 17 bases in the middle. The CDR3 length is 17 residues. CDR1 SGHRS and CDR2 YFSETQ come from the germline V gene. CDR3 region: CASSLGAFTTQNTEAFF. Written as DNA, the CDR3 is TGCGCCAGCAGCTTGGGAGCCTTTACCACCCAAAACACTGAAGCTTTCTTT.

This clone was counted between two and nine times. V gene TRBV19 combines with J gene TRBJ2-1; D is perhaps TRBD1 (6 bases). Germline V gives CDR1 LNHDA, CDR2 SQIVND (reference sequence). Trimming pared 5 bases from V and 2 bases from J, leaving 13 bases between. The CDR3 is 15 residues long. In DNA form, the CDR3 reads TGTGCCAGTAGTCCCCAGGGGATGGCCTACAATGAGCAGTTCTTC. Translated: CASSPQGMAYNEQFF.

The chain employs TRBV11-2 and TRBJ2-7; D ambiguous. The V and J ends lost 1 base and 5 bases respectively, with 21 bases between them. CDR1 is SGHAT and CDR2 is FQNNGV in the germline V gene. The CDR3 consists of 17 residues. In nucleotides, the CDR3 is TGTGCCAGCAGCTTAGTAATGAATGAGGTCACCTGGAACGAGCAGTACTTC. The encoded protein is CASSLVMNEVTWNEQYF.

The chain links TRBV25-1 to TRBJ2-3, with D maybe TRBD2 (7 bases). Germline V CDR1 and CDR2: MGHDK, SYGVNS. V was clipped by 5 bases and J by 5 bases, with 14 bases between them. The CDR3 sequence is 14 residues long. CDR3: CASSRGGGRDTQYF. The CDR3 nucleotides read TGTGCCAGCAGTCGGGGCGGGGGCAGAGATACGCAGTATTTT.

In DNA form, the CDR3 reads TGTGCCAGCAGCTTCACAGGGGGCGGAAAACTGTTTTTT. This encodes CASSFTGGGKLFF. The chain couples TRBV7-9 to TRBJ1-4, with 9 bases that match TRBD1. V lost 3 bases to trimming and J lost 10 bases; unmatched junction nucleotides: 3. In germline, CDR1 is SEHNR, CDR2 FQNEAQ (reference sequence). CDR3 size: 13 residues.

This chain links TRBV7-2 with TRBJ1-3, with D perhaps matching TRBD1 (5 bases). V was cut by 5 bases and J by 4 bases, with 15 bases left in between. This CDR3 is 15 amino acids long. Germline V gene data show CDR1 as SGHTA and CDR2 as FQGNSA. CDR3 nucleotide sequence: TGTGCCAGCAGCCCCAGGAGAACAGGCGGAAACACCATATATTTT. It is translated as CASSPRRTGGNTIYF.

The chain has TRBV18 and TRBJ1-6; 7 bases map to TRBD1. Germline trimming cut 2 bases from V and 1 base from J; bases unmatched to any gene: 5. Germline V CDR1 and CDR2: KGHSH, LQKENI. The CDR3 totals 17 residues. The CDR3 reads CASSPRDSLSYNSPLHF. The CDR3 DNA is TGTGCCAGCTCACCAAGGGACAGCTTGTCCTATAATTCACCCCTCCACTTT.

The chain couples TRBV3-1 (or the pseudogene TRBV3-2) to TRBJ1-5; weak D call: TRBD1 (6 bases). V was shortened by 0 bases and J by 0 bases, with 15 bases between the two germline ends. Germline V gene lookup returns CDR1 LGHDT and CDR2 YNNKEL (reference sequence). The CDR3 extends over 18 amino acids. The CDR3 DNA is TGTGCCAGCAGCCAAGAAGGGGCAGGGGAGTATAGCAATCAGCCCCAGCATTTT. Its translation is CASSQEGAGEYSNQPQHF.

The chain recombines TRBV2 with TRBJ2-3, with D possibly being TRBD2 (5 bases). In germline, CDR1 is SNHLY, CDR2 FYNNEI. This CDR3 region has 14 residues. Trimming removed 5 bases at V and 3 bases at J, with 12 bases between. CDR3 protein: CASSFAGETDTQYF. The CDR3, as DNA: TGTGCCAGCAGTTTTGCGGGTGAGACAGATACGCAGTATTTT.

The chain joins TRBV6-5 to TRBJ1-1; D unclear. This CDR3 region has 13 residues. Germline V lookup: CDR1 MNHEY, CDR2 SVGAGI. The V gene lost 5 bases and the J gene lost 1 base, with 8 bases spanning the gap. The CDR3 DNA sequence: TGTGCCAGCAGTAAACTCCGGAACACTGAAGCTTTCTTT. It specifies CASSKLRNTEAFF.

This chain uses TRBV5-4 with TRBJ2-7; weak D call: TRBD1 (5 bases). The V end was cut by 2 bases, the J end by 6 bases, with 15 bases between. CDR1 is SGHNT and CDR2 is YYREEE in the germline V gene (reference sequence). The CDR3 length is 14 residues. The CDR3 spells CASSFGQGGLEQYF. For the CDR3, the DNA is TGTGCCAGCAGCTTTGGGCAGGGTGGCCTCGAGCAGTACTTC.

The gene calls are TRBV6-5 and TRBJ1-4; D is possibly TRBD1 (6 bases). Germline lookup yields CDR1 MNHEY and CDR2 SVGAGI. There are 15 residues in the CDR3. Between the trimmed V and J ends, which lost 3 bases and 5 bases, there was a span of 13 bases. The CDR3: CASSYGSGENEKLFF. Here the CDR3 DNA reads TGTGCCAGCAGTTATGGGTCAGGGGAGAATGAAAAACTGTTTTTT.

This clone came up once. The chain recombines TRBV5-6 with TRBJ1-5; possible D gene TRBD1, 6 bases. Trimming shortened V by 2 bases and J by 6 bases, and 12 bases separated the two germline ends. This CDR3 spans 14 amino acids. Germline CDR1 and CDR2: SGHDT and YYEEEE. As DNA, the CDR3 is TGTGCCAGCAGCTTCGGTGCAGGGGCTCAGCCCCAGCATTTT. Translated, it gives CASSFGAGAQPQHF. The whole variable domain, filled in from reference TRBV5-6 and TRBJ1-5, reads DAGVTQSPTHLIKTRGQQVTLRCSPKSGHDTVSWYQQALGQGPQFIFQYYEEEERQRGNFPDRFSGHQFPNYSSELNVNALLLGDSALYLCASSFGAGAQPQHFGDGTRLSIL.

The chain links TRBV7-8 to TRBJ2-5; D possibly corresponds to TRBD2 (6 bases). Germline V lookup: CDR1 SGHVS, CDR2 FQNEAQ. V dropped 5 bases and J dropped 4 bases, with 20 bases sitting between them. This CDR3 region has 16 residues. The CDR3 DNA follows: TGTGCCAGCAGCAGGGAAGGGAGGTCAGGGAGAGAGACCCAGTACTTC. Encoded protein: CASSREGRSGRETQYF.

CDR3 sequence: CASSFPPLAGNTIYF. Here the CDR3 DNA reads TGTGCCAGCAGTTTTCCCCCTCTGGCCGGAAACACCATATATTTT. V gene TRBV6-6 combines with J gene TRBJ1-3; D is ambiguous. The V end lost 4 bases, the J end lost 4 bases, and 14 bases lay between the germline ends. Germline CDR1 and CDR2: MNHNY and SVGAGI (reference sequence). CDR3 length equals 15 residues.

The rearrangement links TRBV18 to TRBJ1-4, with TRBD1 matching over 7 bases. CDR1 and CDR2 from the germline V gene are KGHSH and LQKENI. V lost 6 bases, J lost 3 bases, and 7 bases stayed unmatched. The CDR3 runs to 15 residues. CDR3 nucleotides: TGTGCCAGCTCGAACGGGACAGCGTCTAATGAAAAACTGTTTTTT. It specifies CASSNGTASNEKLFF. The full variable domain, with the rest looked up from reference TRBV18 and TRBJ1-4, is NAGVMQNPRHLVRRRGQEARLRCSPMKGHSHVYWYRQLPEEGLKFMVYLQKENIIDESGMPKERFSAEFPKEGPSILRIQQVVRGDSAAYFCASSNGTASNEKLFFGSGTQLSVL.